One and the same sample provided the 20 T cell receptor beta chains below, sequenced in a study of cytotoxic CD8 clonotypes in ibrutinib-treated CLL (dated by TCRdb to 2020 to 2023). Library preparation used the immunoSEQ multiplex PCR assay. In its TCRdb copy, this immuneACCESS table keeps in-frame sequences only and misses some clones. Where compared with another copy, unresolved V genes explain less than half of these, and the others have no known cause. The sample data list 30,000 to 40,000 clones, and around 75% of these were observed just once. The ten largest clones take up 16% of the sample. The sample's time point, from its label and the paper: progressive disease on ibrutinib. The sample in question was PBMCs, obtained at disease progression, from a patient treated with ibrutinib. These receptors were collected from a human donor with chronic lymphocytic leukemia.

The chain links TRBV29-1 to TRBJ2-3, with D perhaps matching TRBD1 or TRBD2 (5 bases each). V dropped 8 bases and J dropped 5 bases, with 11 bases sitting between them. Germline CDR1 reads SQVTM; CDR2 reads ANQGSEA. This CDR3 comprises 11 residues. CDR3 sequence: CSHPRGDTQYF. In nucleotides, the CDR3 is TGCAGCCATCCGAGGGGAGATACGCAGTATTTT.

The CDR3 region has the DNA TGCGCCAGCAGCCTCGGACTAGCGGGGGGGTCGTACCAAGAGACCCAGTACTTC. It translates to CASSLGLAGGSYQETQYF. The chain couples TRBV5-1 to TRBJ2-5, with 15 bases fitting TRBD2. Germline lookup yields CDR1 SGHRS and CDR2 YFSETQ. The J segment lost 0 bases and the V segment lost 4 bases, leaving 7 bases of the junction unmatched. CDR3 length: 18 amino acids. The entire variable domain, with the rest obtained from reference TRBV5-1 and TRBJ2-5, is as follows: KAGVTQTPRYLIKTRGQQVTLSCSPISGHRSVSWYQQTPGQGLQFLFEYFSETQRNKGNFPGRFSGRQFSNSRSEMNVSTLELGDSALYLCASSLGLAGGSYQETQYFGPGTRLLVL.

V gene TRBV19 combines with J gene TRBJ2-6; TRBD1 matches at 7 bases. The CDR3 loop spans 16 amino acids. Germline loops: CDR1 LNHDA, CDR2 SQIVND (reference sequence). The trim removed 3 bases at V and 0 bases at J, leaving 2 bases unmatched. This CDR3 reads CASSIGTDSGANVLTF. CDR3 nucleotide sequence: TGTGCCAGTAGTATTGGGACAGACTCTGGGGCCAACGTCCTGACTTTC. Together with reference TRBV19 and TRBJ2-6, the CDR3 gives the full variable domain: DGGITQSPKYLFRKEGQNVTLSCEQNLNHDAMYWYRQDPGQGLRLIYYSQIVNDFQKGDIAEGYSVSREKKESFPLTVTSAQKNPTAFYLCASSIGTDSGANVLTFGAGSRLTVL.

The genes are TRBV4-1 and TRBJ1-4; D gene unclear. V was trimmed by 1 base and J by 4 bases, leaving 13 bases between them. Per the germline V gene, CDR1 is MGHRA and CDR2 is YSYEKL. This CDR3 has 16 residues. The CDR3: CASSQGADPLNEKLFF. The CDR3 nucleotides are TGCGCCAGCAGCCAAGGAGCGGACCCACTTAATGAAAAACTGTTTTTT.

This clone has only a few counts. The chain links TRBV5-8 to TRBJ1-3; D unclear. This CDR3 has 16 residues. Germline CDR1 reads SGHTS; CDR2 reads YDEGEE. V lost 0 bases and J 0 bases, leaving 10 bases between the germline ends. The CDR3 DNA is TGTGCCAGCAGCTTGGAGTCCGGGTTCTCTGGAAACACCATATATTTT. Its protein is CASSLESGFSGNTIYF.

Written as DNA, the CDR3 is TGTGCCAGCAGCTCCCCTGCCAGGGGGAAGGGGACCCAGTACTTC. It specifies CASSSPARGKGTQYF. The chain has TRBV28 and TRBJ2-5; 7 bases are shared with TRBD1. Germline CDR1 reads MDHEN; CDR2 reads SYDVKM. V trimming: 6 bases; J trimming: 7 bases; junction bases outside the gene matches: 14. CDR3 length: 15 amino acids.

The V gene is TRBV6-1, the J gene TRBJ2-2; D is undetermined. The V and J ends lost 2 bases and 2 bases respectively, with 6 bases between them. The CDR3 spans 14 residues. CDR1 is MNHNS, CDR2 SASEGT, per germline. The CDR3, as DNA: TGTGCCAGCAGTGAATCACCTAACACCGGGGAGCTGTTTTTT. It yields the protein CASSESPNTGELFF.

V usage is TRBV5-5 and J usage is TRBJ2-7; TRBD2 is a possible D gene (6 bases). V was cut by 0 bases and J by 7 bases, with 11 bases left in between. CDR3 length: 13 amino acids. Looked up from germline, CDR1 is SGHKS and CDR2 is YYEKEE (reference sequence). The CDR3 loop reads CASSLVRDAEQYF. In DNA form, the CDR3 reads TGTGCCAGCAGCTTGGTGCGGGACGCAGAGCAGTACTTC.

The CDR3 region is CASSLGEEKLFF. The CDR3 region has the DNA TGTGCCAGCAGCTTAGGGGAGGAAAAACTGTTTTTT. The chain uses TRBV7-9 and TRBJ1-4; D gene uncertain. The V and J ends lost 1 base and 8 bases respectively, with 5 bases between them. This CDR3 is 12 amino acids long. CDR1 SEHNR and CDR2 FQNEAQ come from the germline V gene (reference sequence).

V is TRBV5-4 and J is TRBJ2-3, with unresolved D. Between the trimmed V and J ends, which lost 3 bases and 1 base, there was a span of 6 bases. Per germline, CDR1 SGHNT and CDR2 YYREEE (reference sequence). The CDR3 is 13 residues long. The CDR3 DNA is TGTGCCAGCAGCTCGTTCCGCACAGATACGCAGTATTTT. It specifies CASSSFRTDTQYF. Variable domain in full (rest from reference TRBV5-4 and TRBJ2-3): ETGVTQSPTHLIKTRGQQVTLRCSSQSGHNTVSWYQQALGQGPQFIFQYYREEENGRGNFPPRFSGLQFPNYSSELNVNALELDDSALYLCASSSFRTDTQYFGPGTRLTVL.

The chain uses TRBV6-1 and TRBJ1-1; D perhaps matches TRBD1 (5 bases). The CDR3 has 15 residues. The germline V and J ends were trimmed by 5 bases and 1 base, with 14 bases remaining between them. The germline V gene encodes CDR1 MNHNS and CDR2 SASEGT. This CDR3 reads CASSPAGASNTEAFF. CDR3 nucleotide sequence: TGTGCCAGCAGTCCTGCTGGGGCCTCGAACACTGAAGCTTTCTTT.

The rearrangement joins TRBV7-9 to TRBJ2-2; 8 bases agree with TRBD1. CDR1 SEHNR and CDR2 FQNEAQ come from the germline V gene (reference sequence). V shed 5 bases and J 1 base; nucleotides not matched to a gene: 12. This CDR3 is built from 18 residues. CDR3 protein: CASSAKKGQAWNTGELFF. As DNA, the CDR3 is TGTGCCAGCAGCGCCAAAAAGGGACAGGCCTGGAACACCGGGGAGCTGTTTTTT.

The chain couples TRBV9 to TRBJ1-1, with 9 bases fitting TRBD1. This CDR3 has 14 amino acids. The germline V gene has CDR1 SGDLS and CDR2 YYNGEE. V was clipped by 3 bases and J by 6 bases; unmatched bases: 6. This chain's CDR3 is CASSGRDRAAEAFF. CDR3 in DNA: TGTGCCAGCAGCGGCCGGGACAGGGCGGCTGAAGCTTTCTTT.

The chain joins TRBV10-1 to TRBJ2-7; TRBD1 aligns across 8 bases. Germline trimming cut 3 bases from V and 5 bases from J; bases unmatched to any gene: 6. The germline gives CDR1 WNHNN, CDR2 SYGVQD (reference sequence). The CDR3 totals 14 residues. The CDR3 loop is CASSDYPDRDEQYF. The CDR3 DNA reads as TGCGCCAGCAGTGATTACCCGGACAGGGACGAGCAGTACTTC.

In its sample, this clone was seen once. The CDR3 DNA sequence: TGTGCCAGCCGACAGGCGTGGGCGAGTTCACCCCTCCACTTT. Translated, it gives CASRQAWASSPLHF. V and J are TRBV6-6 and TRBJ1-6; maybe TRBD1 (6 bases). Germline values: CDR1 MNHNY, CDR2 SVGAGI (reference sequence). With 8 bases removed from V and 9 bases from J, the gap between germline ends came to 17 bases. The CDR3 runs to 14 residues.

The J gene is TRBJ1-1, the V gene TRBV6-1; 9 bases match TRBD1. Germline V CDR1 and CDR2: MNHNS, SASEGT. V lost 3 bases, J lost 1 base, and 3 bases stayed unmatched. This CDR3 is built from 15 residues. The CDR3 is CASSDQGQGNTEAFF. DNA for the CDR3: TGTGCCAGCAGTGACCAGGGACAGGGGAACACTGAAGCTTTCTTT.

The chain employs TRBV6-6 and TRBJ2-7; D gene ambiguous. CDR1 is MNHNY and CDR2 is SVGAGI in the germline V gene (reference sequence). V lost 8 bases and J lost 3, with 17 bases in between. The CDR3 covers 14 residues. CDR3 sequence (DNA): TGTGCCAGCCGACTTGCGCAGGATGGCTACGAGCAGTACTTC. Translated, it gives CASRLAQDGYEQYF.

The chain carries TRBV6-5 and TRBJ1-6; D is undetermined. Trimming removed 2 bases from V and 0 bases from J, with 8 bases in between. The germline gives CDR1 MNHEY, CDR2 SVGAGI. The CDR3 is 16 amino acids. In DNA form, the CDR3 reads TGTGCCAGCAGTTACGTGGCGAGCTCCTATAATTCACCCCTCCACTTT. This encodes CASSYVASSYNSPLHF.

This rearrangement joins TRBV5-4 to TRBJ2-2, with TRBD2 matching 9 bases. Trimming removed 1 base from V and 3 bases from J; junction bases left unmatched: 7. The CDR3 runs 17 residues. The germline V gene has CDR1 SGHNT and CDR2 YYREEE (reference sequence). This CDR3 is CASSLFRGGADTGELFF. The CDR3 DNA reads TGTGCCAGCAGCTTGTTTCGCGGGGGGGCGGACACCGGGGAGCTGTTTTTT.

This clone was counted a few times. The CDR3 DNA follows: TGTGCCAGCAGCGCGACAGGGGGGGACTATGGCTACACCTTC. It yields the protein CASSATGGDYGYTF. This sequence joins TRBV5-6 and TRBJ1-2; 9 bases are shared with TRBD1. J gave up 3 bases and V 4 bases, and 4 bases lay outside the gene matches. Germline CDR1 SGHDT, CDR2 YYEEEE. The CDR3 is made up of 14 amino acids.